These 27 T cell receptor beta chains were sequenced from one sample in a study of blood T cells in healthy people across ages. The use of a sample-barcoded 5' primer and a J-beta primer mix characterized a second PCR of roughly 6 to 12 cycles. Each CDR3 protein gets one entry after TCRdb re-called the 5' RACE reads with MiXCR. The table lists 1.5 million to 2 million distinct CDR3 sequences, roughly two fifths of them singletons. Sequenced material: blood. These receptor sequences come from a human donor in good health.

V is TRBV7-2 and J is TRBJ2-2, with D tentatively TRBD2 (6 bases). The V and J ends lost 1 base and 3 bases respectively, with 6 bases between them. This CDR3 is built from 14 residues. Per germline, CDR1 SGHTA and CDR2 FQGNSA. Written as DNA, the CDR3 is TGTGCCAGCAGCTTAGAGCGGGACACCGGGGAGCTGTTTTTT. This sequence encodes CASSLERDTGELFF.

The chain joins TRBV2 to TRBJ2-1; 9 nucleotides match TRBD1. Germline V gene data show CDR1 as SNHLY and CDR2 as FYNNEI. This CDR3 region has 17 residues. V trimming: 5 bases; J trimming: 0 bases; junction bases outside the gene matches: 8. CDR3 sequence reads: CASSRDREGSSYNEQFF. The CDR3 region has the DNA TGTGCCAGCAGTCGGGACAGGGAGGGCAGCTCCTACAATGAGCAGTTCTTC.

The J gene is TRBJ2-2, the V gene TRBV15; D gene ambiguous. The CDR3 is 16 residues long. Germline V gene sequence: CDR1 LNHNV, CDR2 YYDKDF (reference sequence). Between the trimmed V and J ends, which lost 1 base and 4 bases, there was a span of 13 bases. As DNA, the CDR3 is TGTGCCACCAGCAGAGCCATGGGTGGGCGCACCGGGGAGCTGTTTTTT. It yields the protein CATSRAMGGRTGELFF. The whole variable domain, filled in from reference TRBV15 and TRBJ2-2, reads DAMVIQNPRYQVTQFGKPVTLSCSQTLNHNVMYWYQQKSSQAPKLLFHYYDKDFNNEADTPDNFQSRRPNTSFCFLDIRSPGLGDTAMYLCATSRAMGGRTGELFFGEGSRLTVL.

The rearrangement links TRBV7-2 to TRBJ2-2; possible D gene TRBD2, 5 bases. V gave up 6 bases and J gave up 8 bases, with 16 bases separating them. CDR3 length: 14 residues. CDR1 is SGHTA and CDR2 is FQGNSA in the germline V gene. For the CDR3, the DNA is TGTGCCAGCAGTTCCACGCGGCGGGCGGGGGAGCTGTTTTTT. This codes for CASSSTRRAGELFF.

This clonotype has more than one count but fewer than ten. The rearrangement joins TRBV12-3 or TRBV12-4 to TRBJ2-5, with D perhaps TRBD2 (7 bases). The CDR3 covers 13 residues. The ends were cut back, 6 bases at V and 11 bases at J, with 19 bases in the middle. CDR3 bases: TGTGCCAGCAGCCTTAGGTTCGCGGGGGCTCAGTACTTC. Encoded protein: CASSLRFAGAQYF.

This rearrangement joins TRBV7-2 to TRBJ2-3; D ambiguous. Trimming pared 0 bases from V and 4 bases from J, leaving 14 bases between. This CDR3 comprises 16 residues. Germline loops: CDR1 SGHTA, CDR2 FQGNSA. The CDR3: CASSLAPLNNADTQYF. DNA for the CDR3: TGTGCCAGCAGCTTAGCGCCGCTAAATAACGCAGATACGCAGTATTTT.

In its sample, this clonotype was seen once. Mismatch with germline at one junction end may stem from a read error. This chain connects TRBV28 to TRBJ2-7; maybe TRBD1 (6 bases). Germline-derived CDR1 and CDR2 are MDHEN and SYDVKM. This CDR3 has 19 residues. The CDR3 region has the DNA TGTGCCAGCAGTTGGGGGTGGCGATTCCACAGGGTCCCCTCCTACGGGCAGTACTTC. It yields the protein CASSWGWRFHRVPSYGQYF.

The rearrangement joins TRBV4-1 to TRBJ2-5; D is possibly TRBD1 (5 bases). Trimming stripped 0 bases from V and 4 bases from J, with 9 bases between. CDR3 length: 14 amino acids. Germline CDR1 reads MGHRA; CDR2 reads YSYEKL. CDR3 in amino acids: CASSQEWGSETQYF. In DNA, the CDR3 is TGCGCCAGCAGCCAAGAATGGGGCTCAGAGACCCAGTACTTC.

This chain uses TRBV5-1 with TRBJ1-2; a possible D gene is TRBD1 (6 bases). Trimming stripped 7 bases from V and 6 bases from J, with 16 bases between. Germline V gene lookup returns CDR1 SGHRS and CDR2 YFSETQ. CDR3 length equals 13 residues. The CDR3 nucleotides read TGCGCCAGCGCAGCTGAGGGGGGAGATGGCTACACCTTC. It codes for CASAAEGGDGYTF.

This clonotype turned up a few times. The rearrangement uses TRBV12-3 or TRBV12-4 and TRBJ2-1; D not certain. Trimming pared 6 bases from V and 0 bases from J, leaving 12 bases between. The CDR3 contains 15 residues. CDR3 sequence: CASSLISSSYNEQFF. In DNA, the CDR3 is TGTGCCAGCAGCCTTATATCCAGCTCCTACAATGAGCAGTTCTTC.

Concerning this clonotype: The junction departs from the called germline gene at one end, perhaps through a read error. This sequence joins TRBV29-1 and TRBJ1-2; D remains unclear. Germline CDR1 and CDR2: SQVTM and ANQGSEA. The CDR3 consists of 13 residues. This CDR3 is CSIESHISYGYTF. The CDR3 nucleotides read TGCAGCATTGAGAGCCACATCAGCTATGGCTACACCTTC.

This clonotype was observed once. This sequence joins TRBV20-1 and TRBJ1-2; 7 bases match TRBD1. The junction had 3 bases not matched to a gene; V was cut back by 3 bases and J by 2 bases. The CDR3 is made up of 13 amino acids. Germline CDR1 is DFQATT and CDR2 is SNEGSKA (reference sequence). The DNA of the CDR3 is TGCAGTGCTAGCGTCAGGGGGAACTATGGCTACACCTTC. This translates into CSASVRGNYGYTF.

The rearrangement links TRBV7-2 to TRBJ1-2; TRBD1 is a possible D gene (6 bases). V was shortened by 1 base and J by 7 bases, with 16 bases between the two germline ends. This CDR3 is built from 15 residues. Germline values: CDR1 SGHTA, CDR2 FQGNSA. The CDR3 is CASSLGQAGYGGYTF. CDR3 coding DNA: TGTGCCAGCAGCTTAGGACAGGCCGGGTATGGTGGCTACACCTTC.

In nucleotides, the CDR3 is TGTGCCAGCACCTTGTGGGGGGGGCGAGGCGATGAGCAGTTCTTC. Protein: CASTLWGGRGDEQFF. The chain links TRBV6-1 to TRBJ2-1; maybe TRBD2 (7 bases). CDR3 length: 15 residues. Germline lookup yields CDR1 MNHNS and CDR2 SASEGT. Trimming left V 7 bases short and J 8 bases short, with 21 bases between.

At least ten counts were recorded for this clonotype. The chain is built from TRBV6-6 and TRBJ2-1; D is ambiguous. Per germline, CDR1 MNHNY and CDR2 SVGAGI (reference sequence). V lost 0 bases and J lost 5, with 2 bases in between. The CDR3 loop spans 12 amino acids. The CDR3 DNA reads as TGTGCCAGCAGTTACTCTGACAATGAGCAGTTCTTC. Amino acid sequence: CASSYSDNEQFF.

The chain combines TRBV29-1 with TRBJ1-1; the match to TRBD1 covers 9 bases. The CDR3 has 14 amino acids. The ends lost 2 bases at V and 5 bases at J; junction bases unmatched: 6. Germline V gene lookup returns CDR1 SQVTM and CDR2 ANQGSEA. Here the CDR3 reads CSVERAGTGTEAFF. CDR3 nucleotide sequence: TGCAGCGTTGAACGGGCGGGGACAGGGACTGAAGCTTTCTTT.

Here the CDR3 reads CASSQDPYDHQPQHF. As DNA, the CDR3 is TGCGCCAGCAGCCAAGACCCTTACGACCATCAGCCCCAGCATTTT. V and J are TRBV4-3 and TRBJ1-5; D is unclear. Germline V gene lookup returns CDR1 LGHNA and CDR2 YSLEER. V was clipped by 0 bases and J by 5 bases, with 11 bases between them. The CDR3 has 15 residues.

This chain links TRBV5-1 with TRBJ1-1; D is perhaps TRBD1 (5 bases). The length of the CDR3 is 13 residues. CDR1 is SGHRS, CDR2 YFSETQ, per germline. The germline V and J ends were trimmed by 9 bases and 0 bases, with 12 bases remaining between them. CDR3 protein: CATSVGVNTEAFF. The DNA of the CDR3 is TGCGCCACTTCGGTGGGGGTGAACACTGAAGCTTTCTTT.

There are a few counts of this clonotype. The chain carries TRBV2 and TRBJ2-7; weak D call: TRBD1 (6 bases). Germline values: CDR1 SNHLY, CDR2 FYNNEI. Trimming left V 8 bases short and J 2 bases short, with 13 bases between. This CDR3 contains 13 residues. As DNA, the CDR3 is TGTGCCAGCCGTCGGGACATTACCTACGAGCAGTACTTC. This sequence encodes CASRRDITYEQYF.

The chain links TRBV7-2 to TRBJ2-7, with TRBD2 as a possible D gene (6 bases). V gave up 1 base and J gave up 4 bases, with 14 bases separating them. This CDR3 has 15 amino acids. CDR1 is SGHTA and CDR2 is FQGNSA in the germline V gene. CDR3 in amino acids: CASSLGYGRFYEQYF. DNA for the CDR3: TGTGCCAGCAGCTTAGGGTACGGGAGATTTTACGAGCAGTACTTC.

Many counts were recorded for this clonotype. V usage is TRBV6-5 and J usage is TRBJ2-7, with D hard to call. CDR3 length: 11 amino acids. With 2 bases removed from V and 6 bases from J, the gap between germline ends came to 5 bases. The germline CDR1 and CDR2 sequences are MNHEY and SVGAGI. The CDR3 coding sequence is TGTGCCAGCAGTTACGGACGCGAGCAGTACTTC. Protein product: CASSYGREQYF.

This rearrangement joins TRBV4-3 to TRBJ1-6; D not resolved. The CDR3 has 15 residues. From germline, CDR1 is LGHNA and CDR2 YSLEER. V lost 0 bases and J lost 4, with 7 bases in between. CDR3 sequence (DNA): TGCGCCAGCAGCCAAGACATGGAGTATAATTCACCCCTCCACTTT. This translates into CASSQDMEYNSPLHF.

This clonotype has a handful of counts. The chain recombines TRBV20-1 with TRBJ2-7; TRBD1 aligns across 7 bases. Looked up from germline, CDR1 is DFQATT and CDR2 is SNEGSKA (reference sequence). With V trimmed by 0 bases and J by 3 bases, 5 bases remained unmatched. The CDR3 covers 14 residues. CDR3 amino acids: CSARDPRGIYEQYF. In DNA, the CDR3 is TGCAGTGCTAGAGATCCCAGGGGGATCTACGAGCAGTACTTC.

In this sample, this clonotype turned up a few times. The V and J genes are TRBV2 and TRBJ2-3; a possible D gene is TRBD2 (6 bases). Looked up from germline, CDR1 is SNHLY and CDR2 is FYNNEI. V lost 7 bases and J lost 2, with 10 bases in between. The CDR3 has 13 residues. CDR3 region: CASIRGITDTQYF. DNA for the CDR3: TGTGCCAGCATTCGCGGGATCACAGATACGCAGTATTTT.

The rearrangement uses TRBV3-1 and TRBJ2-7; 11 positions agree with TRBD2. Germline CDR1 and CDR2: LGHDT and YNNKEL (reference sequence). The junction had 6 bases not matched to a gene; V was cut back by 1 base and J by 7 bases. There are 15 residues in the CDR3. CDR3 protein: CASSQGLAGSGEQYF. The CDR3 bases are TGTGCCAGCAGCCAAGGACTAGCGGGATCCGGTGAGCAGTACTTC.

The chain combines TRBV15 with TRBJ1-6, with D perhaps TRBD1 (5 bases). There are 15 residues in the CDR3. Germline V gives CDR1 LNHNV, CDR2 YYDKDF (reference sequence). Trimming left V 2 bases short and J 9 bases short, with 14 bases between. The CDR3 spells CATSRSRDGRSPLHF. In DNA, the CDR3 is TGTGCCACCAGCAGATCGAGGGACGGACGTTCACCCCTCCACTTT. Full variable domain (missing parts from reference TRBV15 and TRBJ1-6): DAMVIQNPRYQVTQFGKPVTLSCSQTLNHNVMYWYQQKSSQAPKLLFHYYDKDFNNEADTPDNFQSRRPNTSFCFLDIRSPGLGDTAMYLCATSRSRDGRSPLHFGNGTRLTVT.

This sequence joins TRBV3-1 and TRBJ1-4; D is unresolved. CDR1 and CDR2 from the germline V gene are LGHDT and YNNKEL (reference sequence). The CDR3 is made up of 19 amino acids. The V and J ends lost 0 bases and 0 bases respectively, with 17 bases between them. The CDR3 nucleotides read TGTGCCAGCAGCCAAGAGGTCCCCTCGGGCATTACAACTAATGAAAAACTGTTTTTT. Its translation: CASSQEVPSGITTNEKLFF.